This entry is about one T cell receptor beta chain. Its cognate antigen is unknown. Sequencing was performed with immunoSEQ multiplex PCR; in TCRdb, only in-frame clones are kept and a portion is missing. The table lists approximately 82,000 clones, 70% to 90% of them singletons. With 4 bases removed from V and 4 bases from J, the gap between germline ends came to 10 bases. CDR1 and CDR2 (germline): LGHDT, YNNKEL (reference sequence). This CDR3 spans 13 amino acids. This sample is drawn from a study of T cell responses to AZD1222 COVID-19 vaccine. Study-wide findings and caveats: Clonal diversity was possibly underestimated, and the donors were mostly white British, with more females. Nearly half of spike-specific TCRs reportedly go after variant regions that carry no mutations. The span of vaccine-associated CD4 TCRs extended across spike, with dominance at 160-218 and 743-854. Repertoires were sampled only after the peak T cell response.

The chain joins TRBV3-1 (or the pseudogene TRBV3-2) to TRBJ2-5; D possibly uses TRBD1 or TRBD2 (5 bases each). The sequenced sample was peripheral blood, obtained on day 0 of AZD1222 vaccination. The sequence was obtained from an adult in good health. CDR3 sequence (DNA): TGTGCCAGCAGCCTAAGGGACCGAGAGACCCAGTACTTC. This sequence encodes CASSLRDRETQYF.